The next 8 T cell receptor beta chains were all read from a single sample in a study of T cell responses to AZD1222 COVID-19 vaccine. Clones were read by immunoSEQ multiplex PCR, and TCRdb kept only the in-frame ones, dropping some. The table has over 100,000 clones, over 75% seen once; the top ten hold less than 4.5%. Specimen: peripheral blood, collected 28 days after the second AZD1222 dose. These receptors were collected from an adult who received the AZD1222 COVID-19 vaccine.

The V gene is TRBV13, the J gene TRBJ1-2; D is ambiguous. The V and J ends lost 4 bases and 4 bases respectively, with 10 bases between them. The CDR3 contains 13 residues. Germline loops: CDR1 PRHDT, CDR2 FYEKMQ (reference sequence). The CDR3 region has the DNA TGTGCCAGCAGCTCCTCGGGCGTCTATGGCTACACCTTC. Its protein product is CASSSSGVYGYTF.

The CDR3: CASSVEKGRNSPLHF. The CDR3 DNA follows: TGTGCCAGCAGCGTAGAGAAGGGCAGAAATTCACCCCTCCACTTT. The rearrangement uses TRBV9 and TRBJ1-6; D remains unclear. Germline loops: CDR1 SGDLS, CDR2 YYNGEE. CDR3 size: 15 residues. Trimming removed 0 bases from V and 7 bases from J, with 11 bases in between. The full variable domain, rest sourced from reference TRBV9 and TRBJ1-6, is DSGVTQTPKHLITATGQRVTLRCSPRSGDLSVYWYQQSLDQGLQFLIQYYNGEERAKGNILERFSAQQFPDLHSELNLSSLELGDSALYFCASSVEKGRNSPLHFGNGTRLTVT.

The chain couples TRBV5-4 to TRBJ2-1; 7 nucleotides line up with TRBD2. The V gene end was trimmed by 4 bases and the J gene end by 5 bases; junction bases not matched to a gene: 9. Germline V gives CDR1 SGHNT, CDR2 YYREEE (reference sequence). The CDR3 is 15 residues long. In DNA form, the CDR3 reads TGTGCCAGCAGCCCAGCTAGCGGAACCAACAATGAGCAGTTCTTC. Residues: CASSPASGTNNEQFF. Filled out from reference TRBV5-4 and TRBJ2-1, the complete variable domain reads ETGVTQSPTHLIKTRGQQVTLRCSSQSGHNTVSWYQQALGQGPQFIFQYYREEENGRGNFPPRFSGLQFPNYSSELNVNALELDDSALYLCASSPASGTNNEQFFGPGTRLTVL.

The genes are TRBV2 and TRBJ2-3; D is unclear. Germline V lookup: CDR1 SNHLY, CDR2 FYNNEI. V was pared by 4 bases and J by 3 bases, with 11 bases between. This CDR3 has 14 residues. CDR3 sequence reads: CASSAGIRTDTQYF. CDR3 DNA: TGTGCCAGCAGTGCTGGGATTCGGACAGATACGCAGTATTTT.

The chain recombines TRBV19 with TRBJ1-2, with a possible D match to TRBD1 (6 bases). Per the germline V gene, CDR1 is LNHDA and CDR2 is SQIVND (reference sequence). Trimming took off 0 bases at V and 2 bases at J, with 7 bases between the two ends. This CDR3 contains 14 residues. In nucleotides, the CDR3 is TGTGCCAGTAGTATAGACCAGGGGAACTATGGCTACACCTTC. It specifies CASSIDQGNYGYTF. The whole variable domain, remainder taken from reference TRBV19 and TRBJ1-2, is DGGITQSPKYLFRKEGQNVTLSCEQNLNHDAMYWYRQDPGQGLRLIYYSQIVNDFQKGDIAEGYSVSREKKESFPLTVTSAQKNPTAFYLCASSIDQGNYGYTFGSGTRLTVV.

This chain uses TRBV29-1 with TRBJ2-3, with TRBD2 as a possible D gene (6 bases). The CDR3 totals 14 residues. Germline V gene data show CDR1 as SQVTM and CDR2 as ANQGSEA. The ends were cut back, 4 bases at V and 0 bases at J, with 11 bases in the middle. CDR3 sequence: CSVASGVSTDTQYF. The CDR3 DNA reads TGCAGCGTTGCTTCGGGGGTTAGCACAGATACGCAGTATTTT.

The V call is TRBV11-1, the J call TRBJ2-5; D may be TRBD2 (6 bases). V was cut by 1 base and J by 5 bases, with 14 bases left in between. CDR1 SGHAT and CDR2 FQDESV come from the germline V gene (reference sequence). The CDR3 totals 15 residues. CDR3 nucleotide sequence: TGTGCCAGCAGCTTAGGTTCGTCTAGCGCTGAGACCCAGTACTTC. Translated, it gives CASSLGSSSAETQYF.

V gene TRBV18 combines with J gene TRBJ2-5; D not certain. This CDR3 contains 13 residues. The germline gives CDR1 KGHSH, CDR2 LQKENI. The V and J ends lost 4 bases and 5 bases respectively, with 11 bases between them. The DNA of the CDR3 is TGTGCCAGCTCACGTTCGCCTCCGGAGACCCAGTACTTC. Translating it yields CASSRSPPETQYF.